These 4 T cell receptor beta chains were sequenced from one sample in a study of shared T cell receptors in the human thymus. TCRdb's copy holds only in-frame clones and misses some; the assay was immunoSEQ multiplex PCR. The sample carries hundreds of thousands of clones, 88% recorded once. These data were likewise used in another study, on human thymus T cells.

Sequenced: thymocytes. These receptors were obtained from a boy in the first two years of life with a congenital heart defect.

This clone came up a few times. This rearrangement joins TRBV4-3 to TRBJ2-5, with D maybe TRBD2 (6 bases). V lost 0 bases to trimming and J lost 5 bases, with 10 bases between them. Germline V CDR1 and CDR2: LGHNA, YSLEER. This CDR3 contains 14 residues. In DNA form, the CDR3 reads TGCGCCAGCAGCCAAGAAACTAGCTTGGAGACCCAGTACTTC. Its protein is CASSQETSLETQYF.

This chain connects TRBV7-8 to TRBJ2-2; perhaps TRBD2 as D (6 bases). CDR3 length equals 17 residues. CDR1 is SGHVS and CDR2 is FQNEAQ in the germline V gene. Deletions cut 1 base from V and 1 base from J, with 13 bases between. Written as DNA, the CDR3 is TGTGCCAGCAGCTTAGGCTTCTGGAGGGGGAACACCGGGGAGCTGTTTTTT. Its protein product is CASSLGFWRGNTGELFF.

This chain links TRBV4-3 with TRBJ2-7, with 8 nucleotides matching TRBD1. The CDR3 consists of 16 residues. Germline V gene sequence: CDR1 LGHNA, CDR2 YSLEER. J was trimmed by 2 bases and V by 3 bases; bases with no gene match: 9. Written as DNA, the CDR3 is TGCGCCAGCAGCCACCTTGACAGGGGTCTTCCCTACGAGCAGTACTTC. It specifies CASSHLDRGLPYEQYF.

The gene calls are TRBV18 and TRBJ1-5; 9 bases agree with TRBD1. Germline CDR1 KGHSH, CDR2 LQKENI. The CDR3 spans 17 residues. V trimming: 4 bases; J trimming: 1 base; junction bases outside the gene matches: 8. DNA of the CDR3: TGTGCCAGCTCACGTGGGACAGGGAGTCAGAGCAATCAGCCCCAGCATTTT. Its protein product is CASSRGTGSQSNQPQHF.